Listed below are T cell receptor beta chains from one sample, sequenced in a study of blood T cell repertoires in COVID-19. The protocol was immunoSEQ multiplex PCR, while the TCRdb copy is restricted to in-frame clones and leaves out a portion. The sample shows approximately 200,000 clones, 70% to 85% of them seen only once. The sequenced sample consisted of PBMCs or T cells enriched from blood (not recorded which). The receptors were gathered from a man in his 60s who had recovered from COVID-19. Each CDR3 is given with its conserved first and last residue. Part of the rows lack a size; the others show once, few, many or a class for expanded clones.

v_call: TRBV4-2; j_call: TRBJ2-7; clone_size: NA; cdr3_aa: CASSQASGDSSYEQYF
v_call: TRBV7-8; j_call: TRBJ1-6; clone_size: NA; cdr3_aa: CASSLSGTNNSPLHF
v_call: TRBV6-5; j_call: TRBJ2-2; clone_size: NA; cdr3_aa: CASGLAIGGELFF
v_call: TRBV18; j_call: TRBJ1-2; clone_size: NA; cdr3_aa: CASSPGQAYGYTF
v_call: TRBV11-3; j_call: TRBJ2-7; clone_size: NA; cdr3_aa: CASSSPGQGSYEQYF
v_call: TRBV27; j_call: TRBJ2-3; clone_size: NA; cdr3_aa: CASSLGTSGADTQYF
v_call: TRBV5-5; j_call: TRBJ1-4; clone_size: few; cdr3_aa: CASSTGHQKLFF
v_call: TRBV2; j_call: TRBJ1-2; clone_size: few; cdr3_aa: CASRKGIRDYGYTF
v_call: TRBV30; j_call: TRBJ2-1; clone_size: once; cdr3_aa: CAWSVSGGSYNEQFF
v_call: TRBV5-1; j_call: TRBJ2-5; clone_size: NA; cdr3_aa: CASSLGVAGGDQETQYF
v_call: TRBV12-3/TRBV12-4; j_call: TRBJ2-3; clone_size: NA; cdr3_aa: CASRSLLGYTQYF
v_call: TRBV11-3; j_call: TRBJ1-1; clone_size: NA; cdr3_aa: CASSLNSVNTEAFF
v_call: TRBV2; j_call: TRBJ2-7; clone_size: NA; cdr3_aa: CASSEVRGYEQYF
v_call: TRBV11-2; j_call: TRBJ2-2; clone_size: NA; cdr3_aa: CASSLVGGRLTGELFF